This record looks at one T cell receptor (beta chain) sequence and its context. Germline V CDR1 and CDR2: LGHNT, FRNRAP. This CDR3 has 11 residues. The V end lost 3 bases, the J end lost 12 bases, and 9 bases lay between the germline ends. Generated by immunoSEQ multiplex PCR, the TCRdb table keeps only in-frame clones and is missing some. The sample has about 79,000 clones, roughly 89% seen once. This sample was taken from a study of OX40 agonist ivuxolimab in advanced cancers. The source is an adult with an advanced solid tumor such as melanoma, head and neck, liver or kidney cancer. The chain couples TRBV12-5 to TRBJ2-1, with a weak D call TRBD2 (5 bases). Sequencing was performed on CD4+ or CD8+ T cells sorted from blood, taken in a trial of the OX40 agonist ivuxolimab. CDR3 in DNA: TGTGCTAGTGGTTTCCAGCGGCTGCAGTTCTTC. This sequence encodes CASGFQRLQFF.